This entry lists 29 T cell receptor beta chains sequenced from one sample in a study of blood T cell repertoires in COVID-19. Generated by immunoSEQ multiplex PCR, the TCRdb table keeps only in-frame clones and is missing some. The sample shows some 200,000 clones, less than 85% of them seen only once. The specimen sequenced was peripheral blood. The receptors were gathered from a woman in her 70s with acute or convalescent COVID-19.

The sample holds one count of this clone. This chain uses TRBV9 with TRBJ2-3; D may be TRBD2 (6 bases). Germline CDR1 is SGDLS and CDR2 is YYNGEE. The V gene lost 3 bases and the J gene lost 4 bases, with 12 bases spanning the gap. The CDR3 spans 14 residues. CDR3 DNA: TGTGCCAGCAGCGCCCCCTCGGGGGCAGATACGCAGTATTTT. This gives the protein CASSAPSGADTQYF.

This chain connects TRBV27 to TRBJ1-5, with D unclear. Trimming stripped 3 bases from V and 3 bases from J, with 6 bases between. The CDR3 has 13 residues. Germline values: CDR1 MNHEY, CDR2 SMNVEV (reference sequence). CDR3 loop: CASSFTPNQPQHF. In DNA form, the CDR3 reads TGTGCCAGCAGTTTCACACCCAATCAGCCCCAGCATTTT.

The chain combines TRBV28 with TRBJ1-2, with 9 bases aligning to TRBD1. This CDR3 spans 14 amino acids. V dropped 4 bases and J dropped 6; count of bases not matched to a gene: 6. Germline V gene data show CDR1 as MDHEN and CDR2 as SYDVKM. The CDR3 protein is CASSYPGTGHGYTF. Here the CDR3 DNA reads TGTGCCAGCAGTTACCCCGGGACAGGGCATGGCTACACCTTC.

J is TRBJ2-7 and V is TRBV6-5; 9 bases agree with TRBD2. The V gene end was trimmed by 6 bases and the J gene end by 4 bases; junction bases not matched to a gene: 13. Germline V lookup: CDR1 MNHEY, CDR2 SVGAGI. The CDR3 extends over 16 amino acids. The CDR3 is CASSYGRGGGNYEQYF. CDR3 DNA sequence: TGTGCCAGCAGCTACGGGCGGGGGGGCGGAAATTACGAGCAGTACTTC.

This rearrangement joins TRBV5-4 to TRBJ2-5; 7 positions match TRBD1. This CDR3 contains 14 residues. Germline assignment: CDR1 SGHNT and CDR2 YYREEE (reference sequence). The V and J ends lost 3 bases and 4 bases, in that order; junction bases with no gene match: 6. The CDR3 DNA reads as TGTGCCAGCAGCTCGAAAGACAGGGTAGAGACCCAGTACTTC. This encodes CASSSKDRVETQYF.

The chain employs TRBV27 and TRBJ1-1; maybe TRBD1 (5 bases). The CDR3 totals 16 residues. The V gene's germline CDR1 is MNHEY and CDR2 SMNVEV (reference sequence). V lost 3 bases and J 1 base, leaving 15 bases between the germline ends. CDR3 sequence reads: CASSFTPGLGNTEAFF. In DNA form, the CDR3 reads TGTGCCAGCAGTTTTACTCCGGGACTGGGGAACACTGAAGCTTTCTTT.

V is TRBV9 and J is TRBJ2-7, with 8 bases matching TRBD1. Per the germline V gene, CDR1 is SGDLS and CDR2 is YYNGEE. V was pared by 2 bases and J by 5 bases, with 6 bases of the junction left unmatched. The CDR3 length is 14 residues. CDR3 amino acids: CASSVGTGFDEQYF. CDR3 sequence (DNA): TGTGCCAGCAGCGTTGGGACAGGATTCGACGAGCAGTACTTC.

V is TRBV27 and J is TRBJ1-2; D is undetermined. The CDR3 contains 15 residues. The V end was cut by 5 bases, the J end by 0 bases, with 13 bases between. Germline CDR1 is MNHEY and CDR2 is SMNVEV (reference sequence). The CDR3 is CASSTREGANYGYTF. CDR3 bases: TGTGCCAGCAGTACCCGAGAAGGAGCTAACTATGGCTACACCTTC.

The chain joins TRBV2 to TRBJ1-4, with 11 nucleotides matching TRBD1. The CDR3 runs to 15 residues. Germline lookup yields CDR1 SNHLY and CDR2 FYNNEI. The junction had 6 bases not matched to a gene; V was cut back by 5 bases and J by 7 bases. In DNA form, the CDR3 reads TGTGCCAGCAGTTCGTCCGGGACAGGGGGTGAAAAACTGTTTTTT. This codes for CASSSSGTGGEKLFF. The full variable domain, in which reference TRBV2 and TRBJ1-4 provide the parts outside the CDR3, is EPEVTQTPSHQVTQMGQEVILRCVPISNHLYFYWYRQILGQKVEFLVSFYNNEISEKSEIFDDQFSVERPDGSNFTLKIRSTKLEDSAMYFCASSSSGTGGEKLFFGSGTQLSVL.

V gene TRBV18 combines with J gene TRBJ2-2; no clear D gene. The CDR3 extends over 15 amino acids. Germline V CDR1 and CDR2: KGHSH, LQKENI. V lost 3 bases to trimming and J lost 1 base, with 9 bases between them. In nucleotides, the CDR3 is TGTGCCAGCTCACCGACACAGCAGAACACCGGGGAGCTGTTTTTT. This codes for CASSPTQQNTGELFF.

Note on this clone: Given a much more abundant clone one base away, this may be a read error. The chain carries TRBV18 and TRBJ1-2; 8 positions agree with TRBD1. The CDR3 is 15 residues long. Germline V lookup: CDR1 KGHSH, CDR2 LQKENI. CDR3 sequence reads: CASSQTGQVNYGHTF. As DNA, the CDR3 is TGTGCCAGCTCACAAACGGGACAGGTGAACTATGGCCACACCTTC.

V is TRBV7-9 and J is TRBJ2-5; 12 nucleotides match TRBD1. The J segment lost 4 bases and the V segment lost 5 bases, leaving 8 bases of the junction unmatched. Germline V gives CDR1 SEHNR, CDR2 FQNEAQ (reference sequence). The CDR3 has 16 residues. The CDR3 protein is CASSPRRDRGRETQYF. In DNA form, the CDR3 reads TGTGCCAGCAGCCCGCGCCGGGACAGGGGGCGAGAGACCCAGTACTTC.

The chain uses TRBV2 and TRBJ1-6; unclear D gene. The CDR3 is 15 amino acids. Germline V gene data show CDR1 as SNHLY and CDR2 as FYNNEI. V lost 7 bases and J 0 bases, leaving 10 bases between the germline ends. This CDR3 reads CASNEGSSYNSPLHF. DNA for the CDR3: TGTGCCAGCAACGAGGGAAGCTCCTATAATTCACCCCTCCACTTT.

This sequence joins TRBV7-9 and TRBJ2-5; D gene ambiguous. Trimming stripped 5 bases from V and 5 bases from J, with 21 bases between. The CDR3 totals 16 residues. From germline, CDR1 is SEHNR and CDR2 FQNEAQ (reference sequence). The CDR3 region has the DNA TGTGCCAGCAGCCGCGGCGCCAATACTCCCTGGGAGACCCAGTACTTC. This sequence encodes CASSRGANTPWETQYF.

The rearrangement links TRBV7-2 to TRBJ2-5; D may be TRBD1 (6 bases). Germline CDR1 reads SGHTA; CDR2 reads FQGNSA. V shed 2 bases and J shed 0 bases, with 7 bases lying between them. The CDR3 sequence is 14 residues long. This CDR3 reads CASSLTGNQETQYF. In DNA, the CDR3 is TGTGCCAGCAGCTTAACAGGGAACCAAGAGACCCAGTACTTC.

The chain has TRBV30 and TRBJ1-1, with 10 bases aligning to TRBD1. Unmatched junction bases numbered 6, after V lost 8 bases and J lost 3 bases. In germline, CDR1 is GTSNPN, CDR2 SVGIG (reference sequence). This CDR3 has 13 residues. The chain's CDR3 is CARTTGGYTEAFF. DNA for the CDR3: TGTGCCAGGACGACAGGGGGCTACACTGAAGCTTTCTTT.

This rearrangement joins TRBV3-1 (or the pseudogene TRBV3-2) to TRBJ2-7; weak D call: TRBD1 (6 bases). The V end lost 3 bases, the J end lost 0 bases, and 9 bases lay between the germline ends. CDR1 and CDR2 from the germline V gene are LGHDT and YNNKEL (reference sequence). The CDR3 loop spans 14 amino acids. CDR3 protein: CASSQGAFSYEQYF. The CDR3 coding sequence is TGTGCCAGCAGCCAGGGGGCCTTCTCCTACGAGCAGTACTTC.

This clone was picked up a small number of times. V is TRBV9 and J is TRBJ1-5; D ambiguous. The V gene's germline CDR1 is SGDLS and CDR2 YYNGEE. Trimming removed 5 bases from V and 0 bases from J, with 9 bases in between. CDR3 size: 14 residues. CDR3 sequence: CASSPHNSNQPQHF. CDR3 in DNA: TGTGCCAGCAGTCCACACAATAGCAATCAGCCCCAGCATTTT. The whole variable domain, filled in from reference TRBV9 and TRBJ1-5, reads DSGVTQTPKHLITATGQRVTLRCSPRSGDLSVYWYQQSLDQGLQFLIQYYNGEERAKGNILERFSAQQFPDLHSELNLSSLELGDSALYFCASSPHNSNQPQHFGDGTRLSIL.

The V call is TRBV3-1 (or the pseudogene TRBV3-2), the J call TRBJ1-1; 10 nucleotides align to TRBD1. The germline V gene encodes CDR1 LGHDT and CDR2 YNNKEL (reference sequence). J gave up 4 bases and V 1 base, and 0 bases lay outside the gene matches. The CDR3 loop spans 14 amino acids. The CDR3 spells CASSQGTGGTEAFF. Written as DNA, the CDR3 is TGTGCCAGCAGCCAAGGGACAGGGGGCACTGAAGCTTTCTTT.

CDR3 residues: CASSWGDEQFF. CDR3 bases: TGTGCCAGCTCCTGGGGGGATGAGCAGTTCTTC. The chain recombines TRBV18 with TRBJ2-1; D perhaps matches TRBD2 (6 bases). Germline V gene data show CDR1 as KGHSH and CDR2 as LQKENI. The CDR3 length is 11 residues. V lost 6 bases and J lost 8, with 8 bases in between.

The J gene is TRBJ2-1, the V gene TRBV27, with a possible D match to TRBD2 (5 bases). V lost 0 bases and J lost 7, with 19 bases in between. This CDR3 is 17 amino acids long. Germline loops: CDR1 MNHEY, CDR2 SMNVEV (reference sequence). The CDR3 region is CASSLSVLTSLGNEQFF. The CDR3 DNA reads TGTGCCAGCAGTTTATCGGTTTTAACTAGTTTGGGTAATGAGCAGTTCTTC.

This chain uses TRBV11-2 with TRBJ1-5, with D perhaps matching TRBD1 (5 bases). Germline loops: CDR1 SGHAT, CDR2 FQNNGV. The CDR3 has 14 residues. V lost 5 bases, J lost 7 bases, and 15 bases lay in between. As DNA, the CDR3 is TGTGCCAGCAGCCGGGGGGGGAGGGACCAGCCCCAGCATTTT. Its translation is CASSRGGRDQPQHF. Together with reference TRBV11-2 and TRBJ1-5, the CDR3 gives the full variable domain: EAGVAQSPRYKIIEKRQSVAFWCNPISGHATLYWYQQILGQGPKLLIQFQNNGVVDDSQLPKDRFSAERLKGVDSTLKIQPAKLEDSAVYLCASSRGGRDQPQHFGDGTRLSIL.

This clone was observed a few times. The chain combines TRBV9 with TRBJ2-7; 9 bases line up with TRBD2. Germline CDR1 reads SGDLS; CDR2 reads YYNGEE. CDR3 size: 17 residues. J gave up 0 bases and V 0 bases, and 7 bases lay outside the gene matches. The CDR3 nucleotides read TGTGCCAGCAGCGTAGGAGCGGGGGGTAGAATCTCCTACGAGCAGTACTTC. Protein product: CASSVGAGGRISYEQYF.

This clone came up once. The CDR3 is CAISMGQSGTEAFF. Written as DNA, the CDR3 is TGTGCCATCAGTATGGGACAGAGCGGCACTGAAGCTTTCTTT. V gene TRBV10-3 combines with J gene TRBJ1-1, with 7 bases aligning to TRBD1. The CDR3 has 14 amino acids. The germline V gene encodes CDR1 ENHRY and CDR2 SYGVKD. V shed 5 bases, J shed 4 bases, and the junction held 7 bases outside the gene matches.

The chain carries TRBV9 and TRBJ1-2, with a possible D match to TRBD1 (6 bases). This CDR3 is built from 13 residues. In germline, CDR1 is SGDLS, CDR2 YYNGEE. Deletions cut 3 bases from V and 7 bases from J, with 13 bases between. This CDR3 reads CASSGYNRVGYTF. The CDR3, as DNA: TGTGCCAGCAGCGGCTACAACAGGGTTGGCTACACCTTC.

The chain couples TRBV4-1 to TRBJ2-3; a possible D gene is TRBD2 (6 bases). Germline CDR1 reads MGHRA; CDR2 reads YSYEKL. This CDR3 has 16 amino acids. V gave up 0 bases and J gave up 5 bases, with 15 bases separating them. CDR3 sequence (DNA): TGCGCCAGCAGCCAAGATAGGGTAGCGGTTGGAGATACGCAGTATTTT. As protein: CASSQDRVAVGDTQYF.

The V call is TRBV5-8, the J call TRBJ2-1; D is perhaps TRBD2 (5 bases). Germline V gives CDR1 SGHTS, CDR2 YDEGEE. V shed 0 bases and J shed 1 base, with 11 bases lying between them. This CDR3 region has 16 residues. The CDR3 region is CASSLDRGGSYNEQFF. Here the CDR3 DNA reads TGTGCCAGCAGCTTGGACCGGGGTGGGTCCTACAATGAGCAGTTCTTC.

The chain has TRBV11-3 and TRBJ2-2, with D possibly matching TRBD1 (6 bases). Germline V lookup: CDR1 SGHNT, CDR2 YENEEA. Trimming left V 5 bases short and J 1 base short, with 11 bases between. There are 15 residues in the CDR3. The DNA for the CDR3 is TGTGCCAGCAGCCGTATGACAGGGAACACCGGGGAGCTGTTTTTT. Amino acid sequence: CASSRMTGNTGELFF.

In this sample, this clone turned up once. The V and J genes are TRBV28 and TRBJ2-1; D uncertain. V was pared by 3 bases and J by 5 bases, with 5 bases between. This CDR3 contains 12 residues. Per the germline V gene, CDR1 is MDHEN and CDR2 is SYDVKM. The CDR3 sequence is CASSFFNNEQFF. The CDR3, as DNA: TGTGCCAGCAGTTTTTTTAACAATGAGCAGTTCTTC.